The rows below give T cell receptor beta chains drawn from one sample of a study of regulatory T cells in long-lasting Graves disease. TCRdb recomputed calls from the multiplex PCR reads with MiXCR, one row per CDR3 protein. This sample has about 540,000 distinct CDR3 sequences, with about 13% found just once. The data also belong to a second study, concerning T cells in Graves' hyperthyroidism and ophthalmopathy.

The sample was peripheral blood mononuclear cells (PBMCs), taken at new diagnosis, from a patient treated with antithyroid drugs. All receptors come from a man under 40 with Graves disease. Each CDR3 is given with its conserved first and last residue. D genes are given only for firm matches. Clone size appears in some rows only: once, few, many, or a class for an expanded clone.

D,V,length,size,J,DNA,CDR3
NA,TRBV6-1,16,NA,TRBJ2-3,TGTGCCAGCAGTGCGACTACCGGGAGCCTCACAGATACGCAGTATTTT,CASSATTGSLTDTQYF
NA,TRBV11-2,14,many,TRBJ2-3,TGTGCCAGCAGCTTATATAGGAGCTCAGATACGCAGTATTTT,CASSLYRSSDTQYF
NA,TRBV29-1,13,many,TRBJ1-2,TGCAGCGTTGAAGAATGGGGTTCTCAAGGCTACACCTTC,CSVEEWGSQGYTF
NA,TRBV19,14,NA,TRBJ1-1,TGTGCCAGTAGTATTTGGTCGGAGAACACTGAAGCTTTCTTT,CASSIWSENTEAFF
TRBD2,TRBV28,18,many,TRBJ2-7,TGTGCCAGCAGTTTATTAGAGCTCCGACGCGGGAGGGATTACGAGCAGTACTTC,CASSLLELRRGRDYEQYF
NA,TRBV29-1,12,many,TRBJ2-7,TGCAGCGTTGTGGTCCGAGGCTACGAGCAGTACTTC,CSVVVRGYEQYF
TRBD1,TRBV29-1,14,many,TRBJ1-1,TGCAGCGTTTCCCCGGGACAGGCGAACACTGAAGCTTTCTTT,CSVSPGQANTEAFF
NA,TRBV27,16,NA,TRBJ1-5,TGTGCCAGCAGTTTATCTCCCGGGGGGGACCGTCAGCCCCAGCATTTT,CASSLSPGGDRQPQHF
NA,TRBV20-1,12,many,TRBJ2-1,TGCAGTGCCGCTAGAATCAACAATGAGCAGTTCTTC,CSAARINNEQFF
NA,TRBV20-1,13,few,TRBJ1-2,TGCAGTGCACAGAGCACTACGAACTATGGCTACACCTTC,CSAQSTTNYGYTF
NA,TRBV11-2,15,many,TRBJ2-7,TGTGCCAGCAGCTTAGTCCCGGATAACTCCTACGAGCAGTACTTC,CASSLVPDNSYEQYF
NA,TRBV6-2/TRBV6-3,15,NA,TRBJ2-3,TGTGCCAGCAGTCTCAGGGAACCCTCAGTAGATACGCAGTATTTT,CASSLREPSVDTQYF
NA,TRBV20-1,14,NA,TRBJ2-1,TGCAGTGCTTTAGGAGCGGAGAAGACTAATGAGCAGTTCTTC,CSALGAEKTNEQFF
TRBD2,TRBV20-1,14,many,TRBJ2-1,TGCAGTGCTCGAAGCGGGAGCTCCTACAATGAGCAGTTCTTC,CSARSGSSYNEQFF
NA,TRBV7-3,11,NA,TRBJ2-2,TGTGCCGGATACAGGGCCGGGGAGCTGTTTTTT,CAGYRAGELFF
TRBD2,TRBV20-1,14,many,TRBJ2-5,TGCAGTGCTGGGGGTCTCTGGACTAGCGAGACCCAGTACTTC,CSAGGLWTSETQYF
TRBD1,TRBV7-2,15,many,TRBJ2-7,TGTGCCAGCAGCTTCCGGGACAGGTCCCCCTACGAGCAGTACTTC,CASSFRDRSPYEQYF
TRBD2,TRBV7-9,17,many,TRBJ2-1,TGTGCCAGCAGCTTATATGTAGCGGGAGTAGCGTACAATGAGCAGTTCTTC,CASSLYVAGVAYNEQFF
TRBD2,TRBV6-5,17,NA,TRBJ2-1,TGTGCCAGCAGTTACCCTCTGGCGGGAGCTTCCTACAATGAGCAGTTCTTC,CASSYPLAGASYNEQFF
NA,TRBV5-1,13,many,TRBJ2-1,TGCGCCAGCAGGGGGGCTAGCGAGAATGAGCAGTTCTTC,CASRGASENEQFF
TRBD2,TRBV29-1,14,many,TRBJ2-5,TGCAGCGCGGGACTAGCGGGGTCCGTTGAGACCCAGTACTTC,CSAGLAGSVETQYF
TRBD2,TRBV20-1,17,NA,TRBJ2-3,TGCAGTGTGGGGGTTATAGCGGGAGGGCCTACCACAGATACGCAGTATTTT,CSVGVIAGGPTTDTQYF
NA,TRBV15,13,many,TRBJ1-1,TGTGCCACCAGCAGACAGGGTGGCACTGAAGCTTTCTTT,CATSRQGGTEAFF
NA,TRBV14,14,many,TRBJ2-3,TGTGCCAGCAGCTTACGGGAGTTATCAGATACGCAGTATTTT,CASSLRELSDTQYF
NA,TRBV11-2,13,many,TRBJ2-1,TGTGCCAGCAGCTTAATCGCCACCAATGAGCAGTTCTTC,CASSLIATNEQFF
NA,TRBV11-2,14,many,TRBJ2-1,TGTGCCAGCAGCTTAGACCCAGTCTACAATGAGCAGTTCTTC,CASSLDPVYNEQFF
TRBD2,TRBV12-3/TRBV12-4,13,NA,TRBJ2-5,TGTGCCAGCAGTCTAGCGGACGGGGAGACCCAGTACTTC,CASSLADGETQYF
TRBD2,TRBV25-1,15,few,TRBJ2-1,TGTGCCAGCAGCCCAGCTACCGGGACTAGCGGGAGCCCGCTCTTC,CASSPATGTSGSPLF
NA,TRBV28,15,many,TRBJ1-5,TGTGCCAGCAGTCATCGGGGCGGCAGAAATCAGCCCCAGCATTTT,CASSHRGGRNQPQHF
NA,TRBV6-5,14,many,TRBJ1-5,TGTGCCAGCAGTTACTCAGCTAGCAATCAGCCCCAGCATTTT,CASSYSASNQPQHF
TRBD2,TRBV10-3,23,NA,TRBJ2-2,TGTGCCATCAGTGAGTCGAATTACTTCCAGCGACCCACGGGTAGCGGGAACACCGGGGAGCTGCTTTTT,CAISESNYFQRPTGSGNTGELLF
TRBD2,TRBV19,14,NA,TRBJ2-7,TGTGCCAGTAACCCGGGACTAGCCTCCTACGAGCAGTACTTC,CASNPGLASYEQYF
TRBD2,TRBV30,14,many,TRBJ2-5,TGTGCCTGGAGTGTCGGGGGGGGACAAGAGACCCAGTACTTC,CAWSVGGGQETQYF
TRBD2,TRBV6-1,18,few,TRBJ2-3,TGTGCCAGCAGACCGGGACTAGCGGGAGGACTTACCACAGATACGCAGTATTTT,CASRPGLAGGLTTDTQYF
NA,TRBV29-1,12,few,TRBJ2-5,TGCAGCGTTGAAGGGGTTGCAGAGACCCAGTACTTC,CSVEGVAETQYF
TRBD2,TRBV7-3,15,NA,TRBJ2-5,TGTGCCAGCAGCGCCAGCGGGAGGATGCAAGAGACCCAGTACTTC,CASSASGRMQETQYF
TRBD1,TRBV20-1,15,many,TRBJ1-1,TGCAGTGCTAGAAGACAGGGGATGGGCAAGACTGAAGCTTTCTTT,CSARRQGMGKTEAFF
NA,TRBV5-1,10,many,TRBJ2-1,TGCGCCAGAAAGGGGGATGAGCAGTTCTTC,CARKGDEQFF
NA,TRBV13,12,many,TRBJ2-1,TGTGCCAGCAGCTACCCTCCCCATGAGCAGTTCTTC,CASSYPPHEQFF
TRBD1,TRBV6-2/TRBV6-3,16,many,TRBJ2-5,TGTGCCAGCAGTACCCCAGACCAGACAGGGGGGGAGACCCAGTACTTC,CASSTPDQTGGETQYF
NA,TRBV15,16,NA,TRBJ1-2,TGTGCCACCAGCAGAAAACAGACCGAGGTTATCTATGGCTACACCTTC,CATSRKQTEVIYGYTF